The present entry profiles one TCR beta chain with its context. Antigen unknown. These data come from a study of T-cell reconstitution after alpha-beta-depleted transplantation in children. Study-wide results and caveats: Some patients showed high day-60 TCRbeta diversity, which derived from surviving recipient T cells and thymic progenitors. T cells produced anew were the main source of T-cell counts and diversity one year after transplant. Approximately two months post-transplant, alpha-beta T cells reportedly originated from several hundred expanded graft clones.

It was with unique molecular identifiers that the TCRbeta library was prepared. TCRdb independently ran MiXCR on the PCR reads; one entry per CDR3 protein. Of approximately 1,000,000 distinct CDR3 sequences listed, around 30% are singletons. Germline assignment: CDR1 KGHDR and CDR2 SFDVKD. The length of the CDR3 is 16 residues. V lost 8 bases, J lost 8 bases, and 16 bases stayed unmatched. The starting material was PBMCs, mostly from graft donor cells, obtained 360 days after TCRalphabeta/CD19-depleted stem cell transplant. This sequence was found in a boy under two years old who had a stem cell transplant for SCID, so the T cells may come from the graft donor. This chain joins TRBV24-1 and TRBJ2-1; 8 nucleotides agree with TRBD2. DNA of the CDR3: TGTGCCACCAATCGGAAGCGGGGGCCGTTGGGCGATGAGCAGTTCTTC. Translated: CATNRKRGPLGDEQFF.